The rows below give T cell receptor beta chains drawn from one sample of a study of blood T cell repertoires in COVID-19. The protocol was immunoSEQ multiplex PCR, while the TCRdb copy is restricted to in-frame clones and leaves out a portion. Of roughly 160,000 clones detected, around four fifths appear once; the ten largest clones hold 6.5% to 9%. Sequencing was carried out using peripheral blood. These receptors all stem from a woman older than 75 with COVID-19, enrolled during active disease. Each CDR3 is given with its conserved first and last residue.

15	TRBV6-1	CASSEDRARGNTIYF
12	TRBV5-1	CASSLGGEPLHF
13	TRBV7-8	CASSSNSGGTQYF
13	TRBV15	CATGLGLPYEQYF
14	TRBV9	CASSATGGPYEQYF
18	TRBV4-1	CASSQDLSASGKTDTQYF
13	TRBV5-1	CASSPGSNYGYTF
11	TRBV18	CASSPQDTQYF
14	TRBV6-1	CASSDGRANEKLFF
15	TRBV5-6	CASSRRLTRTYEQYF
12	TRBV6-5	CASTIGDSPLHF
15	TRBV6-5	CASSYSKRGTGELFF
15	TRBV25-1	CASSDPTGGNTEAFF
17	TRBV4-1	CASSQSDRWRSGNTIYF
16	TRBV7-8	CASSFPGTSGVSEQYF
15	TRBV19	CASSSLSTGEETQYF
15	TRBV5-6	CASSLGVSGANVLTF
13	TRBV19	CASTTQRLYGYTF
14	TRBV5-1	CASSSSSYNSPLHF
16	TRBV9	CASSVGGTVSNSPLHF
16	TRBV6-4	CASSPDSGVSTDTQYF
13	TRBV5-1	CASSLDSTGELFF
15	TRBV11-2	CASKLGGLGSTEAFF
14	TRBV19	CASSTDRVPHEQYF
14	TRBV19	CASRFTSSGNTIYF
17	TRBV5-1	CASSGGQGGLFNYGYTF
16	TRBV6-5	CASSSRGGPGTGELFF
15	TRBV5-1	CASSLAGGNTGELFF
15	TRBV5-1	CASSLIGGQGSEAFF
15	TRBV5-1	CASSFTSGRTDTQYF
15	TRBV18	CASSPPLGQGGEQYF
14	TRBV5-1	CASSRGQPNTEAFF